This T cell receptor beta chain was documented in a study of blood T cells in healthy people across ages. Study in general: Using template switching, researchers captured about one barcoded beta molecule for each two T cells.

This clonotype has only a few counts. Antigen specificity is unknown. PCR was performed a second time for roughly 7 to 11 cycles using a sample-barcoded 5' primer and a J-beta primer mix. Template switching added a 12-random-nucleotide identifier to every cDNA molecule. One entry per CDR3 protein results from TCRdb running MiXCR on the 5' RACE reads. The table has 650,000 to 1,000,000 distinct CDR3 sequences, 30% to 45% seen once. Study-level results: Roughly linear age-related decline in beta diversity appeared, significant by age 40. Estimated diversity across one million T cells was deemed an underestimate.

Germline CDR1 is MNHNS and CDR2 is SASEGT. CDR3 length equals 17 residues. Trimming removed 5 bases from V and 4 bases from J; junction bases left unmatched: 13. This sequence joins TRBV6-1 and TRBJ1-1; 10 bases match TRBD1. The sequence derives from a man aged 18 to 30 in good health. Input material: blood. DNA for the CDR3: TGTGCCAGCAGTAAGGATAGGGGGACAGGGGTAACCACTGAAGCTTTCTTT. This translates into CASSKDRGTGVTTEAFF.